This TCR beta chain was recovered during a study of shared clonotypes between healthy human individuals. The protocol was immunoSEQ multiplex PCR, while the TCRdb copy is restricted to in-frame clones and leaves out a portion. The repertoire holds roughly 2 million clones, with about 95% as singletons. CDR3 size: 15 residues. V lost 5 bases to trimming and J lost 6 bases, with 16 bases between them. CDR1 and CDR2 from the germline V gene are SGHTA and FQGNSA. Input material: naive CD4+ T cells sorted from blood. The subset: CD45RA+ positively selected. The gene calls are TRBV7-2 and TRBJ2-2; D is perhaps TRBD1 or TRBD2 (6 bases each). The receptor comes from a man aged 18 to 30 in good health. In DNA, the CDR3 is TGTGCCAGCAGCCCCAGGAGGGGGGCCGCCGGGGAGCTGTTTTTT. Its protein product is CASSPRRGAAGELFF.